This T cell receptor beta chain stems from a study of identical twins. Study-wide results and caveats: Within monozygotic twins, out-of-frame TCR alpha sharing was underestimated by the models. Clonotypes of the beta chain that were abundant in cord blood carried fewer insertions (memory repertoires showed none).

This clonotype has more than one count but fewer than ten. Its antigen is unidentified. The V and J ends lost 4 bases and 1 base, in that order; junction bases with no gene match: 7. The CDR3 spans 15 residues. The germline V gene has CDR1 SQVTM and CDR2 ANQGSEA. TCRdb reprocessed the 5' RACE reads with MiXCR, giving one entry per CDR3 protein. In the table there are about 220,000 distinct CDR3 sequences, about 7.5% of which are singletons. The data also belong to a second study, concerning yellow fever vaccine responses in identical twins.

The TCR comes from a woman under 30 in good health. This chain joins TRBV29-1 and TRBJ2-5, with 9 nucleotides matching TRBD2. Sequenced sample: CD8+ T cells sorted from blood. CDR3 protein: CSVGKSGRTQETQYF. DNA for the CDR3: TGCAGCGTTGGGAAGAGCGGGAGGACCCAAGAGACCCAGTACTTC.